The TCR beta chain described here comes from a study of blood T cell repertoires in COVID-19 (TCRdb year 2020). General notes on the study: Samples from collaborators originated in the United States, Italy and Spain and spanned both the acute and convalescent phases of COVID-19. The sample metadata nearly always contained a de-identified subject ID, COVID-19 status, age in years and sex. The material from the prospective study consisted of cDNA or gDNA derived from T cells, B-cell-depleted T cells, or PBMCs. Where available, HLA class I and class II types were obtained from metadata supplied by the sample provider rather than from assay-based typing. Deeply sampled blood TCRbeta repertoires from subjects exposed to, actively infected with, or recovered from COVID-19 were included in the dataset. The samples were drawn from two sources: the first 160 participants of the ongoing ImmuneRACE study, and 950 to 1,500 subjects contributed by 6 global collaborators. The repertoires were released in a freely available public database meant as a resource for research on the immune response to SARS-CoV-2.

What the work shows at the level of the full study, not this receptor alone: How much clinical and demographic metadata was included differed by source and by participant, and the metadata was provided uncurated.

TCRbeta CDR3 regions were amplified from genomic DNA using the immunoSEQ Assay, a bias-controlled multiplex PCR. Regarding the original processing steps: The number of nucleated cells in each sample was estimated from the amplification of reference gene primers within the assay. To quantify the absolute abundance of each unique TCRbeta CDR3 rearrangement, sequence reads were collapsed and filtered. For each sample, productive Simpson clonality was calculated as the square root of Simpson's diversity index across productive rearrangements. TCRdb provides this immuneACCESS table in a form limited to in-frame rearrangements. Some clones are lacking; in checked studies, under half of them reflect an unresolved V gene, and why the rest are absent is not known. For V, J and clone size, that table is used; D and trimming come from the DNA. Across this sample there are about 88,000 clones, with roughly 90% seen only once. The ten biggest clones cover more than 1.5% of the sample.

Collaborating institutions collected whole blood in K2EDTA tubes following their own protocols. For TCRbeta analysis, collaborators shipped samples as frozen whole blood, isolated PBMCs, or DNA extracted from either of those sample types. Relative to germline, V is missing 6 bases and J is missing 5 bases, with 8 bases of the junction outside any gene match. In the germline V gene, CDR1 corresponds to SNHLY and CDR2 to FYNNEI. Taken from cysteine to phenylalanine, the CDR3 has 15 residues. Just the 45-base CDR3 DNA is kept, in frame starting at base 1. A word on this clone: Its antigen is not yet known. Per-base qualities were not stored, and no clone one base away is much larger.

The source of this sequence is a man aged 55-75 years with acute or convalescent COVID-19. The sequenced material came from peripheral blood. The sequence links TRBV2 to TRBJ1-4; TRBD1 lines up with 8 middle nucleotides. At the DNA level, the sequence is TGTGCCAGCAGAACAGCAGGGGGCGGAAATGAAAAACTGTTTTTT. This is translated as CASRTAGGGNEKLFF.